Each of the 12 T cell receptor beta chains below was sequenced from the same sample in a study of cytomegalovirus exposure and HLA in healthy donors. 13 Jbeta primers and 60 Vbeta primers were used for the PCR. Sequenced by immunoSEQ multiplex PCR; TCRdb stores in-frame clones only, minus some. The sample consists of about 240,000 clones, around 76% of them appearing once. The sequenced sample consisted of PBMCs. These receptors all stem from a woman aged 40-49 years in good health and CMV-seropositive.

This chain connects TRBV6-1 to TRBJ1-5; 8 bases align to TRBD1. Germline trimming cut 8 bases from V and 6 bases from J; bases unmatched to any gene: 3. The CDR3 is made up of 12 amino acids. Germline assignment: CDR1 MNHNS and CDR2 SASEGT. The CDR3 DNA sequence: TGTGCCAGCCAGGGGGCGGGTCAGCCCCAGCATTTT. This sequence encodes CASQGAGQPQHF.

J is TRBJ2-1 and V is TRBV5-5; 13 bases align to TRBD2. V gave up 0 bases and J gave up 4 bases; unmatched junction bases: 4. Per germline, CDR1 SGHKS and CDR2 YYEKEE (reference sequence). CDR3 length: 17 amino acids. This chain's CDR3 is CASSLGLAGGPYNEQFF. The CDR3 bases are TGTGCCAGCAGCTTGGGACTAGCGGGGGGTCCTTACAATGAGCAGTTCTTC.

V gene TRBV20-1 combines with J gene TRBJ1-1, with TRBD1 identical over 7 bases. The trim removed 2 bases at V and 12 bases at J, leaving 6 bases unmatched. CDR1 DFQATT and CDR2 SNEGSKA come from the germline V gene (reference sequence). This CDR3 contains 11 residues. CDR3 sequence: CSARIQGFTFF. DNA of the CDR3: TGCAGTGCTAGAATACAGGGGTTTACTTTCTTT.

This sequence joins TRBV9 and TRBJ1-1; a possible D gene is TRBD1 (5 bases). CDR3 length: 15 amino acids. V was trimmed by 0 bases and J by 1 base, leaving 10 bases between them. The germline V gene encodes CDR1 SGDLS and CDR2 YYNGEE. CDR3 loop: CASSVDIGGNTEAFF. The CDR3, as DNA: TGTGCCAGCAGCGTAGATATCGGGGGGAACACTGAAGCTTTCTTT.

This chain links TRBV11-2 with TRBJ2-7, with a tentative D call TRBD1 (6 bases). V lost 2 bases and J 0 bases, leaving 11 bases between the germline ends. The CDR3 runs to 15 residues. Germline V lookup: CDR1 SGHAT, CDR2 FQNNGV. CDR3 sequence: CASSLNTGSSYEQYF. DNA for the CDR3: TGTGCCAGCAGCTTAAATACAGGGAGCTCCTACGAGCAGTACTTC.

CDR3 residues: CASSSYDRDEAFF. The DNA for the CDR3 is TGCGCCAGCAGCTCCTATGACAGGGATGAAGCTTTCTTT. The gene calls are TRBV5-1 and TRBJ1-1, with 7 bases lining up with TRBD1. Germline CDR1 is SGHRS and CDR2 is YFSETQ. The CDR3 spans 13 residues. The V segment lost 3 bases and the J segment 7 bases; nucleotides outside the gene matches: 6.

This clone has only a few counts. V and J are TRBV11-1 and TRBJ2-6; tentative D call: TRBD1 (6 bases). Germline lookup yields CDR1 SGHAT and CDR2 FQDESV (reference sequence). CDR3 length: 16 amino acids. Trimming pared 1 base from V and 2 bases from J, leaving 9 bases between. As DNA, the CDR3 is TGTGCCAGCAGCTTAGGGGGGACAACTGGGGCCAACGTCCTGACTTTC. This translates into CASSLGGTTGANVLTF.

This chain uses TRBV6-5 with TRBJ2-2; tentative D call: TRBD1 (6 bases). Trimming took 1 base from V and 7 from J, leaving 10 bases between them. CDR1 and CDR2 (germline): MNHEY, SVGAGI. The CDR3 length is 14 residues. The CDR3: CASSYWDIGGELFF. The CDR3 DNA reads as TGTGCCAGCAGTTACTGGGACATTGGCGGGGAGCTGTTTTTT.

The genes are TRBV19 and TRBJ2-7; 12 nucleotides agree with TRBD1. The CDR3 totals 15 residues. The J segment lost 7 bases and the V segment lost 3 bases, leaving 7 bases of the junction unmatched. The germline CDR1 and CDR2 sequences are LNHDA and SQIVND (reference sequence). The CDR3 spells CASSIRDRGRGEQYF. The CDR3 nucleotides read TGTGCCAGTAGTATCCGGGACAGGGGGCGCGGGGAGCAGTACTTC.

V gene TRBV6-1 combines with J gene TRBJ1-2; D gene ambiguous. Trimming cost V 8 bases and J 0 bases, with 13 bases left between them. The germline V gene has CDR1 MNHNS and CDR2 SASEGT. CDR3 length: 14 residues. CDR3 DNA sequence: TGTGCCAGCTCGTTATCCCTTCCTAACTATGGCTACACCTTC. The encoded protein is CASSLSLPNYGYTF.

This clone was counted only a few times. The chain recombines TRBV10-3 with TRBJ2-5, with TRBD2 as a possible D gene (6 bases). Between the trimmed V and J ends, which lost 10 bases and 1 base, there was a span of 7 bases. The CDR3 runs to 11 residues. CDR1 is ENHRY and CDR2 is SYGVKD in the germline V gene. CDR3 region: CASSGQETQYF. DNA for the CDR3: TGTGCCAGTAGCGGCCAAGAGACCCAGTACTTC.

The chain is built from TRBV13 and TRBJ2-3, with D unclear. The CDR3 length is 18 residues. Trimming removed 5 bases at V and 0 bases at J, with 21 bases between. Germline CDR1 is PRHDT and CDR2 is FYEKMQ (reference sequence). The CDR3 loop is CASSPPTHAHSSTDTQYF. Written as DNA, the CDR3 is TGTGCCAGCAGCCCGCCCACGCATGCACATTCAAGCACAGATACGCAGTATTTT.